The 14 T cell receptor beta chains listed next were all sequenced from one sample in a study of CD8+ T cells in alopecia areata. cDNA reverse transcribed from extracted RNA served as the sequencing template. Only in-frame clones appear in the TCRdb table, and some are missing; sequencing was by immunoSEQ multiplex PCR. The data hold over 90,000 clones, with around 59% observed a single time. Sequencing was done on a sample of CD4+ T cells sorted from blood. The receptors come from a human donor in good health.

This clone was recorded a few times. V is TRBV7-2 and J is TRBJ1-5; 7 bases map to TRBD1. The CDR3 is 13 residues long. V shed 5 bases, J shed 6 bases, and the junction held 4 bases outside the gene matches. Germline-derived CDR1 and CDR2 are SGHTA and FQGNSA. The CDR3: CASSPTGIQPQHF. The CDR3 DNA reads TGTGCCAGCAGCCCGACAGGGATTCAGCCCCAGCATTTT. Full variable domain (rest looked up from reference TRBV7-2 and TRBJ1-5): GAGVSQSPSNKVTEKGKDVELRCDPISGHTALYWYRQSLGQGLEFLIYFQGNSAPDKSGLPSDRFSAERTGGSVSTLTIQRTQQEDSAVYLCASSPTGIQPQHFGDGTRLSIL.

J is TRBJ1-2 and V is TRBV4-2, with D uncertain. This CDR3 spans 14 amino acids. V lost 0 bases and J 0 bases, leaving 5 bases between the germline ends. CDR1 LGHNA and CDR2 YNFKEQ come from the germline V gene. Here the CDR3 reads CASSQDDTNYGYTF. The CDR3 bases are TGTGCCAGCAGCCAAGATGACACTAACTATGGCTACACCTTC.

The J gene is TRBJ1-6, the V gene TRBV6-5; 9 bases agree with TRBD1. V lost 7 bases, J lost 6 bases, and 7 bases stayed unmatched. The CDR3 length is 15 residues. Germline V gene data show CDR1 as MNHEY and CDR2 as SVGAGI. For the CDR3, the DNA is TGTGCCAGCACCTTAGGACAGGGGTTTAATTCACCCCTCCACTTT. The encoded protein is CASTLGQGFNSPLHF.

The V gene is TRBV5-4, the J gene TRBJ1-6; no definite D call. Germline V CDR1 and CDR2: SGHNT, YYREEE (reference sequence). The length of the CDR3 is 14 residues. Deletions cut 0 bases from V and 10 bases from J, with 11 bases between. CDR3 in amino acids: CASSLDNSRSPLHF. Written as DNA, the CDR3 is TGTGCCAGCAGCTTGGATAACTCCCGCTCACCCCTCCACTTT.

There are many counts of this clone. The chain has TRBV7-8 and TRBJ1-4; 8 positions match TRBD1. The CDR3 runs to 15 residues. J lost 7 bases, V lost 5 bases, and 9 bases had no gene match. Germline CDR1 and CDR2: SGHVS and FQNEAQ. CDR3 in amino acids: CASSALQGDGEKLFF. CDR3 nucleotide sequence: TGTGCCAGCAGCGCCTTACAGGGGGATGGTGAAAAACTGTTTTTT.

The V gene is TRBV29-1, the J gene TRBJ1-3; no definite D call. The CDR3 runs 12 residues. The germline gives CDR1 SQVTM, CDR2 ANQGSEA. Trimming left V 6 bases short and J 0 bases short, with 6 bases between. The CDR3 DNA reads as TGCAGCGTAGCGGTCTCTGGAAACACCATATATTTT. Amino acid sequence: CSVAVSGNTIYF.

The genes are TRBV29-1 and TRBJ1-1; possibly TRBD1 for D (6 bases). V lost 7 bases to trimming and J lost 1 base, with 10 bases between them. The CDR3 has 12 amino acids. The germline V gene encodes CDR1 SQVTM and CDR2 ANQGSEA. DNA of the CDR3: TGCAGCGCACTGACAGGGAACACTGAAGCTTTCTTT. Its protein product is CSALTGNTEAFF.

This clone was seen only a few times. The V gene is TRBV6-5, the J gene TRBJ2-5; 11 bases agree with TRBD1. V dropped 5 bases and J dropped 5; count of bases not matched to a gene: 7. The length of the CDR3 is 15 residues. The germline V gene encodes CDR1 MNHEY and CDR2 SVGAGI. As DNA, the CDR3 is TGTGCCAGCAGTACCGGGACAGGGGGAGCGGAGACCCAGTACTTC. Translated, it gives CASSTGTGGAETQYF.

This clone has more than one count but fewer than ten. The rearrangement links TRBV6-5 to TRBJ1-2; possibly TRBD1 for D (5 bases). The CDR3 is made up of 12 amino acids. Germline V gene sequence: CDR1 MNHEY, CDR2 SVGAGI. Trimming stripped 5 bases from V and 4 bases from J, with 8 bases between. The CDR3 here is CASSRGTYGYTF. The CDR3 DNA sequence: TGTGCCAGCAGTAGAGGGACCTATGGCTACACCTTC.

This clone was counted a few times. One junction end disagrees with the germline gene, perhaps due to a read error. The rearrangement joins TRBV7-7 to TRBJ2-5; no firm D call. Germline lookup yields CDR1 SSHAT and CDR2 FNYEAQ (reference sequence). The CDR3 extends over 14 amino acids. CDR3: CASSLSTSQETQYF. The CDR3 DNA reads TGTGCTAGCAGCTTGAGTACGTCCCAAGAGACCCAGTACTTC.

In this sample, this clone turned up a few times. The chain carries TRBV5-6 and TRBJ2-4; 9 bases match TRBD2. Germline trimming cut 0 bases from V and 6 bases from J; bases unmatched to any gene: 1. There are 14 residues in the CDR3. Germline V gene lookup returns CDR1 SGHDT and CDR2 YYEEEE. Here the CDR3 DNA reads TGTGCCAGCAGCTTGGGACTAGCGGCAAACATTCAGTACTTC. Translating gives CASSLGLAANIQYF. The variable domain in full, with the rest retrieved from reference TRBV5-6 and TRBJ2-4, is DAGVTQSPTHLIKTRGQQVTLRCSPKSGHDTVSWYQQALGQGPQFIFQYYEEEERQRGNFPDRFSGHQFPNYSSELNVNALLLGDSALYLCASSLGLAANIQYFGAGTRLSVL.

The chain has TRBV2 and TRBJ2-7; 9 nucleotides align to TRBD1. The CDR3 covers 15 residues. V dropped 5 bases and J dropped 2; count of bases not matched to a gene: 7. Germline CDR1 and CDR2: SNHLY and FYNNEI. The CDR3 nucleotides are TGTGCCAGCAGTTCCTCCGGGACAGGGACCTACGAGCAGTACTTC. Encoded protein: CASSSSGTGTYEQYF.

This chain joins TRBV29-1 and TRBJ1-1; 9 bases align to TRBD1. The ends lost 5 bases at V and 0 bases at J; junction bases unmatched: 10. Germline V gene data show CDR1 as SQVTM and CDR2 as ANQGSEA. The CDR3 has 16 amino acids. The CDR3 reads CSVTGAGTGLNTEAFF. The CDR3 nucleotides read TGCAGCGTTACAGGGGCCGGGACAGGGTTGAACACTGAAGCTTTCTTT. The entire variable domain, with the rest obtained from reference TRBV29-1 and TRBJ1-1, is as follows: SAVISQKPSRDICQRGTSLTIQCQVDSQVTMMFWYRQQPGQSLTLIATANQGSEATYESGFVIDKFPISRPNLTFSTLTVSNMSPEDSSIYLCSVTGAGTGLNTEAFFGQGTRLTVV.

This clone was counted a single time. The rearrangement links TRBV25-1 to TRBJ2-1; D may be TRBD2 (6 bases). The germline V gene encodes CDR1 MGHDK and CDR2 SYGVNS. V lost 1 base to trimming and J lost 2 bases, with 12 bases between them. This CDR3 is built from 16 residues. CDR3 in amino acids: CASSEWGTGAYNEQFF. CDR3 coding DNA: TGTGCCAGCAGTGAATGGGGGACGGGGGCCTACAATGAGCAGTTCTTC. Full variable domain (outside the CDR3, taken from reference TRBV25-1 and TRBJ2-1): EADIYQTPRYLVIGTGKKITLECSQTMGHDKMYWYQQDPGMELHLIHYSYGVNSTEKGDLSSESTVSRIRTEHFPLTLESARPSHTSQYLCASSEWGTGAYNEQFFGPGTRLTVL.